Listed below are T cell receptor beta chains from one sample, sequenced in a study of T cells in Graves' hyperthyroidism and ophthalmopathy. From the multiplex PCR reads, TCRdb called clonotypes with MiXCR, one entry per CDR3 protein. The sample consists of 480,000 or so distinct CDR3 sequences, approximately 48% of them appearing once. Sequencing was performed on peripheral blood or thyroid tissue (not recorded which). These receptor sequences come from an adult woman with Graves' disease, either hyperthyroidism or ophthalmopathy (not recorded which). The conserved cysteine and the conserved F or W are not part of the CDR3 here.

v_gene	j_gene	CDR3aa
TRBV14	TRBJ1-4	ASSPVKGERKLF
TRBV9	TRBJ1-6	ASSTPGSSSYNSPLH
TRBV2	TRBJ2-1	ASSRPGTRIGEQF
TRBV29-1	TRBJ1-2	SAEPTANYGYT
TRBV6-2/TRBV6-3	TRBJ1-1	ASRAGAAKAF
TRBV20-1	TRBJ1-6	SARQNSPLH
TRBV7-2	TRBJ1-5	ASSSTHQPQH
TRBV2	TRBJ2-5	ASIFRQGYGTQY
TRBV5-1	TRBJ2-5	ASSSGQGALQETQY
TRBV7-6	TRBJ1-5	ASIGTDNQPQH
TRBV29-1	TRBJ1-4	SVANALGTGRNEKLF
TRBV10-2	TRBJ2-7	ASSPGVREQY
TRBV6-1	TRBJ1-2	ASKENGPSSNYGYT
TRBV6-6	TRBJ2-5	ASRTQTLQETQY
TRBV29-1	TRBJ1-5	SAVTGFEPQH
TRBV11-2	TRBJ2-7	ASSLSDRGSYEQY
TRBV27	TRBJ2-7	ASSPTLAYEQY
TRBV10-2	TRBJ1-5	ASSLGGRPGGQRQPQH
TRBV5-1	TRBJ1-3	ASSTGSGGGNTIY
TRBV2	TRBJ2-2	ASRGTEGGELF
TRBV29-1	TRBJ2-5	SATHTGASGRRETQY
TRBV7-2	TRBJ2-1	ASSLTSSGRKSEQF
TRBV2	TRBJ1-1	ASSGPGTGNTEAF
TRBV29-1	TRBJ2-7	SSSGPYEQY
TRBV19	TRBJ1-5	ASSWQAGNQPQH
TRBV7-9	TRBJ2-7	ASTPSPTGVYEQY
TRBV2	TRBJ2-5	ASSAGTGRETQY
TRBV12-3/TRBV12-4	TRBJ1-2	ASRRGSGYT
TRBV29-1	TRBJ1-1	SAGRGTEAF
TRBV7-9	TRBJ2-5	ASSGVGFYQPQY
TRBV2	TRBJ2-7	ATRGLAGFYEQY
TRBV15	TRBJ2-7	ATSSRTGEYEQY
TRBV7-9	TRBJ2-6	ASRTVAGANVLT
TRBV6-1	TRBJ1-1	ASSEAVAEAF
TRBV7-7	TRBJ2-7	ASSNLRDRNYEQY
TRBV20-1	TRBJ2-5	SARAGGRMIQETQY
TRBV6-1	TRBJ2-5	ASTRQVYLETQY
TRBV29-1	TRBJ2-7	SVRGGSHEQY
TRBV6-5	TRBJ1-2	ASRPGQGGYT
TRBV11-2	TRBJ1-4	ASRPDSRDNNEKLF
TRBV10-3	TRBJ1-2	AISESESDYGYT
TRBV9	TRBJ1-4	ASSVENRGELF
TRBV30	TRBJ1-1	AADRMKAF
TRBV5-1	TRBJ2-5	ASGGGSQETQY
TRBV5-4	TRBJ2-5	ASSFRGQLQETQY
TRBV6-6	TRBJ1-1	ASSYSQVAGEAF
TRBV6-6	TRBJ2-5	ASSRPRGLRETQY
TRBV7-9	TRBJ1-5	ASSSLPGQPNQPQH
TRBV5-1	TRBJ2-7	ASSLGTSGVSEQY
TRBV20-1	TRBJ1-4	SAMGRGQEKLF
TRBV13	TRBJ1-1	ASSLATMNTEAF
TRBV10-1	TRBJ2-5	ASSESKASGQETQY
TRBV27	TRBJ2-5	ASSPSTLAGETQY
TRBV11-2	TRBJ1-4	ASSFQHANEKLF
TRBV5-1	TRBJ2-2	ASSSPSSGSTGELF
TRBV4-3	TRBJ1-4	ASSQDRAVNEKLF
TRBV15	TRBJ1-5	ATSSLLGGGYQPQH
TRBV4-1	TRBJ2-5	ASSQARGQRFQETQY